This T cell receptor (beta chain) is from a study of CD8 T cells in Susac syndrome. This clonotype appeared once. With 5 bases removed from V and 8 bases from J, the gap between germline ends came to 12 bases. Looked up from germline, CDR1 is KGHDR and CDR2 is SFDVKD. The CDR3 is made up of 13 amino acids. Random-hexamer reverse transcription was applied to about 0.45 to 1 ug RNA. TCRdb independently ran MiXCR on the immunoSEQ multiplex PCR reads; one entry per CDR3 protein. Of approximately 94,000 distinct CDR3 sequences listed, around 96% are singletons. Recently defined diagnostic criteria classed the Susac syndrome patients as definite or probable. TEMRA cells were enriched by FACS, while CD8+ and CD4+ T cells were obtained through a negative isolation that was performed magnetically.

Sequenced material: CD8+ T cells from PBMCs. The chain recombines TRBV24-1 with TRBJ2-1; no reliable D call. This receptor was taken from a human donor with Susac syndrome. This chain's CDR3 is CATSGPYGYEQFF. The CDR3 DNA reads TGTGCCACCAGTGGCCCCTACGGATATGAGCAGTTCTTC.